Below are 28 T cell receptor beta chains sequenced from a single sample in a study of CD8+ T cells in alopecia areata. cDNA serving as the sequencing template came from extracted, reverse transcribed RNA. The assay was immunoSEQ multiplex PCR, and TCRdb's table has in-frame clones only and misses some. The table has roughly 180,000 clones, approximately 49% seen once. Treatment defined: oral pan-JAK inhibitor, 5-10 mg twice daily. The starting material was CD8+ T cells sorted from blood, obtained around week 54, from a patient treated with tofacitinib. The receptors originated from a human donor with alopecia areata.

This clone was seen only once. The chain employs TRBV7-9 and TRBJ2-7; D remains unclear. V was pared by 1 base and J by 9 bases, with 4 bases between. The CDR3 is made up of 10 amino acids. CDR1 is SEHNR and CDR2 is FQNEAQ in the germline V gene (reference sequence). The CDR3 loop reads CASSLERQYF. As DNA, the CDR3 is TGTGCCAGCAGCTTAGAGAGGCAGTACTTC.

In this sample, this clone turned up once. The rearrangement links TRBV6-6 to TRBJ2-3, with D perhaps TRBD2 (6 bases). Germline V gene sequence: CDR1 MNHNY, CDR2 SVGAGI (reference sequence). The CDR3 extends over 16 amino acids. Trimming took 5 bases from V and 2 from J, leaving 17 bases between them. The CDR3 region is CASSVRAGTITDTQYF. DNA for the CDR3: TGTGCCAGCAGTGTCCGGGCGGGGACCATCACAGATACGCAGTATTTT.

The chain carries TRBV9 and TRBJ1-6; perhaps TRBD1 as D (5 bases). Trimming removed 7 bases at V and 9 bases at J, with 17 bases between. Looked up from germline, CDR1 is SGDLS and CDR2 is YYNGEE. This CDR3 comprises 14 residues. The DNA for the CDR3 is TGTGCCAGCCCCGCCGCCGACAGCGGTTCACCCCTCCACTTT. As protein: CASPAADSGSPLHF.

This clone came up a few times. The rearrangement links TRBV18 to TRBJ2-7, with D perhaps assigned TRBD1 or TRBD2 (5 bases each). Between the trimmed V and J ends, which lost 5 bases and 6 bases, there was a span of 8 bases. The CDR3 loop spans 11 amino acids. CDR1 and CDR2 from the germline V gene are KGHSH and LQKENI. CDR3 DNA sequence: TGTGCCAGCTCAAGGGACGGCGAGCAGTACTTC. It encodes CASSRDGEQYF.

V and J are TRBV7-2 and TRBJ1-2, with unresolved D. CDR1 SGHTA and CDR2 FQGNSA come from the germline V gene. This CDR3 contains 15 residues. With 1 base removed from V and 0 bases from J, the gap between germline ends came to 9 bases. The CDR3 sequence: CASSLVGDSNYGYTF. CDR3 coding DNA: TGTGCCAGCAGCTTAGTTGGGGATTCTAACTATGGCTACACCTTC.

The V and J genes are TRBV4-3 and TRBJ1-4; D remains ambiguous. CDR3 length: 16 amino acids. The V gene's germline CDR1 is LGHNA and CDR2 YSLEER. Between the trimmed V and J ends, which lost 4 bases and 0 bases, there was a span of 12 bases. The CDR3 reads CASSPRLAATNEKLFF. As DNA, the CDR3 is TGCGCCAGCAGCCCCAGACTGGCTGCAACTAATGAAAAACTGTTTTTT.

This chain connects TRBV30 to TRBJ2-1, with TRBD2 matching over 14 bases. Looked up from germline, CDR1 is GTSNPN and CDR2 is SVGIG (reference sequence). With 5 bases clipped from V and 2 bases from J, the junction kept 14 bases outside the gene matches. The CDR3 runs 19 residues. The CDR3 bases are TGTGCCTGGGTTTCCCCCGGGACTAGCGGGGGCCGACCCTACAATGAGCAGTTCTTC. This gives the protein CAWVSPGTSGGRPYNEQFF.

This clone was observed a few times. The CDR3: CASDLDRVYGYTF. The CDR3 DNA sequence: TGTGCCAGCGACTTGGACAGGGTCTATGGCTACACCTTC. V usage is TRBV2 and J usage is TRBJ1-2, with TRBD1 matching over 8 bases. V shed 8 bases, J shed 4 bases, and the junction held 6 bases outside the gene matches. Germline assignment: CDR1 SNHLY and CDR2 FYNNEI. This CDR3 is 13 amino acids long.

This clone was counted between two and nine times. V gene TRBV29-1 combines with J gene TRBJ2-3, with D possibly matching TRBD2 (6 bases). The germline V gene encodes CDR1 SQVTM and CDR2 ANQGSEA. Trimming took off 0 bases at V and 0 bases at J, with 13 bases between the two ends. The CDR3 loop spans 16 amino acids. CDR3: CSVEDGRGPSTDTQYF. CDR3 DNA sequence: TGCAGCGTTGAAGATGGGCGGGGCCCTAGCACAGATACGCAGTATTTT.

This clone was counted a few times. The chain has TRBV4-1 and TRBJ1-1; tentatively, D is TRBD1 (5 bases). The V end was cut by 3 bases, the J end by 2 bases, with 13 bases between. The CDR3 consists of 15 residues. CDR1 MGHRA and CDR2 YSYEKL come from the germline V gene. CDR3 region: CASSHLQGGNTEAFF. As DNA, the CDR3 is TGCGCCAGCAGCCACCTCCAGGGTGGAAACACTGAAGCTTTCTTT.

This chain links TRBV27 with TRBJ2-1; perhaps TRBD1 as D (5 bases). The CDR3 consists of 14 residues. In germline, CDR1 is MNHEY, CDR2 SMNVEV (reference sequence). Trimming stripped 8 bases from V and 8 bases from J, with 19 bases between. The CDR3 DNA reads TGTGCCAGCGCCTATGCTGGGGCCTATCATGAGCAGTTCTTC. Its translation: CASAYAGAYHEQFF.

This clone has just a few counts. The chain has TRBV10-1 and TRBJ2-5, with D perhaps matching TRBD1 or TRBD2 (5 bases each). Germline CDR1 reads WNHNN; CDR2 reads SYGVQD (reference sequence). The CDR3 consists of 14 residues. Between the trimmed V and J ends, which lost 6 bases and 2 bases, there was a span of 13 bases. In DNA form, the CDR3 reads TGCGCCAGCAGCACCGGGACGGAGCAAGAGACCCAGTACTTC. Translating it yields CASSTGTEQETQYF.

The gene calls are TRBV9 and TRBJ1-1; the D is unclear. With 4 bases removed from V and 1 base from J, the gap between germline ends came to 14 bases. The CDR3 is made up of 15 amino acids. CDR1 is SGDLS and CDR2 is YYNGEE in the germline V gene. DNA of the CDR3: TGTGCCAGCAGCACAACGTACGGGGAGAACACTGAAGCTTTCTTT. This codes for CASSTTYGENTEAFF. The variable domain in full, completed from reference TRBV9 and TRBJ1-1, reads DSGVTQTPKHLITATGQRVTLRCSPRSGDLSVYWYQQSLDQGLQFLIQYYNGEERAKGNILERFSAQQFPDLHSELNLSSLELGDSALYFCASSTTYGENTEAFFGQGTRLTVV.

This clone appeared a few times. This rearrangement joins TRBV27 to TRBJ2-7, with D perhaps TRBD1 (6 bases). The V gene's germline CDR1 is MNHEY and CDR2 SMNVEV (reference sequence). This CDR3 has 12 amino acids. V was trimmed by 8 bases and J by 3 bases, leaving 11 bases between them. CDR3 loop: CASGGRGYEQYF. As DNA, the CDR3 is TGTGCCAGCGGGGGCAGGGGCTACGAGCAGTACTTC.

The rearrangement uses TRBV7-9 and TRBJ1-2; D gene uncertain. The CDR3 is 15 amino acids. Deletions cut 0 bases from V and 2 bases from J, with 10 bases between. The germline CDR1 and CDR2 sequences are SEHNR and FQNEAQ (reference sequence). The CDR3 DNA sequence: TGTGCCAGCAGCTTAGCGTTGACTACCAACTATGGCTACACCTTC. It specifies CASSLALTTNYGYTF.

Relative to its sample, this clone is large. A read error may account for a junction end that differs from germline. The rearrangement links TRBV6-1 to TRBJ2-1; no reliable D call. The CDR3 has 13 amino acids. Germline V lookup: CDR1 MNHNS, CDR2 SASEGT. The CDR3 spells CASSEDSNNEQFF. The CDR3 DNA reads as TGTGCCAGCAGTGAAGACTCCAACAATGAGCAGTTCTTC.

Remarks on this clone: The same CDR3 is also encoded by other DNA sequences in this sample. The chain recombines TRBV13 with TRBJ2-5; the D is unclear. Per germline, CDR1 PRHDT and CDR2 FYEKMQ (reference sequence). The CDR3 loop spans 14 amino acids. With 5 bases removed from V and 5 bases from J, the gap between germline ends came to 15 bases. CDR3 region: CASSLRAEEETQYF. The CDR3 nucleotides are TGTGCCAGCAGCCTCCGTGCAGAGGAGGAGACCCAGTACTTC.

The V and J genes are TRBV7-8 and TRBJ2-2, with TRBD2 as a possible D gene (6 bases). The V and J ends lost 4 bases and 0 bases respectively, with 21 bases between them. Germline CDR1 SGHVS, CDR2 FQNEAQ. The CDR3 has 19 amino acids. The CDR3: CASSSALAGSGSNTGELFF. The CDR3 DNA reads TGTGCCAGCAGCTCGGCACTTGCGGGGAGCGGCTCGAACACCGGGGAGCTGTTTTTT.

J is TRBJ2-2 and V is TRBV30; 7 bases align to TRBD1. Germline assignment: CDR1 GTSNPN and CDR2 SVGIG (reference sequence). This CDR3 comprises 13 residues. J lost 8 bases, V lost 6 bases, and 9 bases had no gene match. For the CDR3, the DNA is TGTGCCTGTACCAAAGGGGGCTTGGGGGAGCTGTTTTTT. Protein: CACTKGGLGELFF.

V gene TRBV6-6 combines with J gene TRBJ2-7; a possible D gene is TRBD2 (6 bases). In germline, CDR1 is MNHNY, CDR2 SVGAGI (reference sequence). V lost 4 bases, J lost 2 bases, and 9 bases lay in between. This CDR3 is 13 amino acids long. DNA for the CDR3: TGTGCCAGCAGTTGGCCGGGGGCCTACGAGCAGTACTTC. Translating gives CASSWPGAYEQYF.

This clone was seen once. The rearrangement uses TRBV5-1 and TRBJ2-5; the match to TRBD2 covers 9 bases. The CDR3 has 14 residues. V was clipped by 3 bases and J by 10 bases; unmatched bases: 10. Germline assignment: CDR1 SGHRS and CDR2 YFSETQ. DNA of the CDR3: TGCGCCAGCAGCTCCGCGGGGGGGCGAAGGGACCAGTACTTC. Translated: CASSSAGGRRDQYF.

The gene calls are TRBV9 and TRBJ1-2; 8 bases fit TRBD1. With V trimmed by 1 base and J by 6 bases, 5 bases remained unmatched. The CDR3 is 14 residues long. Germline CDR1 is SGDLS and CDR2 is YYNGEE. The CDR3 sequence is CASSVPGGAHGYTF. In DNA form, the CDR3 reads TGTGCCAGCAGCGTACCAGGGGGCGCGCATGGCTACACCTTC. The full variable domain, completed using reference TRBV9 and TRBJ1-2, is DSGVTQTPKHLITATGQRVTLRCSPRSGDLSVYWYQQSLDQGLQFLIQYYNGEERAKGNILERFSAQQFPDLHSELNLSSLELGDSALYFCASSVPGGAHGYTFGSGTRLTVV.

This clone has just a few counts. CDR3 in amino acids: CASSLGGTTNEQFF. In DNA form, the CDR3 reads TGTGCCAGCAGCTTAGGGGGGACCACCAATGAGCAGTTCTTC. The V and J genes are TRBV7-9 and TRBJ2-1, with D possibly called TRBD1 or TRBD2 (5 bases each). Germline V gives CDR1 SEHNR, CDR2 FQNEAQ (reference sequence). The CDR3 is 14 residues long. Trimming removed 1 base at V and 6 bases at J, with 10 bases between.

This clone was detected only once. The chain uses TRBV7-9 and TRBJ1-6, with 7 bases matching TRBD1. The germline gives CDR1 SEHNR, CDR2 FQNEAQ (reference sequence). Trimming at V came to 7 bases and at J to 8 bases, leaving 23 bases not matched to a gene. The length of the CDR3 is 19 residues. The chain's CDR3 is CASNSIGADRKVIDSPLHF. The DNA for the CDR3 is TGTGCCAGCAACTCGATAGGGGCGGACAGGAAAGTTATTGATTCACCCCTCCACTTT.

The chain is built from TRBV30 and TRBJ1-1; D remains ambiguous. This CDR3 comprises 11 residues. Trimming took 4 bases from V and 7 from J, leaving 10 bases between them. The germline V gene encodes CDR1 GTSNPN and CDR2 SVGIG (reference sequence). Here the CDR3 DNA reads TGTGCCTGGATTTTCGGGGTTGAAGCTTTCTTT. This encodes CAWIFGVEAFF.

The chain uses TRBV9 and TRBJ2-2; D unresolved. Trimming took 0 bases from V and 7 from J, leaving 1 base between them. Germline CDR1 reads SGDLS; CDR2 reads YYNGEE. CDR3 length: 11 residues. This chain's CDR3 is CASSVGGELFF. The DNA of the CDR3 is TGTGCCAGCAGCGTAGGCGGGGAGCTGTTTTTT.

This clone showed up just a few times. The chain recombines TRBV30 with TRBJ2-6; 8 nucleotides line up with TRBD2. There are 18 residues in the CDR3. The V segment lost 0 bases and the J segment 3 bases; nucleotides outside the gene matches: 10. Germline assignment: CDR1 GTSNPN and CDR2 SVGIG (reference sequence). The chain's CDR3 is CAWSVDSGVFLGANVLTF. The CDR3 nucleotides read TGTGCCTGGAGTGTTGATAGCGGGGTGTTTCTTGGGGCCAACGTCCTGACTTTC. The complete variable domain, with remaining parts taken from reference TRBV30 and TRBJ2-6, reads SQTIHQWPATLVQPVGSPLSLECTVEGTSNPNLYWYRQAAGRGLQLLFYSVGIGQISSEVPQNLSASRPQDRQFILSSKKLLLSDSGFYLCAWSVDSGVFLGANVLTFGAGSRLTVL.

The V gene is TRBV6-5, the J gene TRBJ1-3; D gene unclear. V lost 4 bases to trimming and J lost 1 base, with 8 bases between them. From germline, CDR1 is MNHEY and CDR2 SVGAGI. This CDR3 has 14 amino acids. CDR3 residues: CASSSPRSGNTIYF. CDR3 nucleotide sequence: TGTGCCAGCAGTTCCCCGAGATCTGGAAACACCATATATTTT.